This TCR beta chain was captured by sequencing in a study of regulatory T cells in long-lasting Graves disease. Study observations and caveats: Investigators studied peripheral blood only, not thyroid tissue.

The authors built TCR beta libraries using iRepertoire HTBI primers and Arm-PCR of CDR3 regions. TCRdb re-derived calls from the multiplex PCR reads in MiXCR, one entry per CDR3 protein. The table shows fewer than 400,000 distinct CDR3 sequences, with 18% occurring only once. This clonotype was picked up many times. What it binds is unknown. Time point described: newly diagnosed GD, antithyroid drugs for less than 3 months. The TCR library was made from RNA extracted from PBMCs. Germline CDR1 reads SNHLY; CDR2 reads FYNNEI. CDR3 length: 19 residues. V lost 4 bases to trimming and J lost 0 bases, with 22 bases between them.

The input for sequencing was peripheral blood mononuclear cells (PBMCs), taken at new diagnosis, from a patient treated with antithyroid drugs. The J gene is TRBJ2-1, the V gene TRBV2; either TRBD1 or TRBD2 may fit D (5 bases each). This sequence was found in a female donor with Graves disease. CDR3 bases: TGTGCCAGCAGTGCAGTGAGGAAGGGGAGTTACCCCTCCTACAATGAGCAGTTCTTC. Protein sequence: CASSAVRKGSYPSYNEQFF.